Listed here are 31 T cell receptor beta chains from one sample, sequenced in a study of blood T cell repertoires in COVID-19. The protocol was immunoSEQ multiplex PCR, while the TCRdb copy is restricted to in-frame clones and leaves out a portion. The sample lists 25,000 to 35,000 clones; just under 80% were seen once. The source material was peripheral blood. Receptors originate from a man at least 80 years old with acute or convalescent COVID-19.

As to this clone: Mismatch with germline at one junction end may stem from a read error. The chain links TRBV7-2 to TRBJ1-2; D may be TRBD1 (5 bases). The germline gives CDR1 SGHTA, CDR2 FQGNSA. The CDR3 consists of 12 residues. CDR3 sequence reads: CASTLDSYGYTF. CDR3 coding DNA: TGTGCCAGCACCTTAGACAGCTATGGCTACACCTTC.

This chain uses TRBV19 with TRBJ2-5, with D possibly TRBD1 on 6 matching bases. This CDR3 spans 12 amino acids. Germline CDR1 is LNHDA and CDR2 is SQIVND (reference sequence). V was shortened by 9 bases and J by 5 bases, with 13 bases between the two germline ends. As DNA, the CDR3 is TGTGCCAGCCGACAGGCGGGCGAGACCCAGTACTTC. As protein: CASRQAGETQYF.

This clone was seen only once. The chain employs TRBV4-2 and TRBJ1-2; D is unclear. The V and J ends lost 0 bases and 3 bases respectively, with 14 bases between them. The germline gives CDR1 LGHNA, CDR2 YNFKEQ. The CDR3 extends over 16 amino acids. DNA of the CDR3: TGTGCCAGCAGCCAAGATTCCGGACGGGAGGACTATGGCTACACCTTC. Translation: CASSQDSGREDYGYTF.

The chain uses TRBV5-1 and TRBJ2-3, with 9 bases identical to TRBD2. The CDR3 spans 16 residues. J was trimmed by 2 bases and V by 0 bases; bases with no gene match: 4. Germline values: CDR1 SGHRS, CDR2 YFSETQ. The CDR3, as DNA: TGCGCCAGCAGCTTGGTTAGCGGGGGACCCACAGATACGCAGTATTTT. This encodes CASSLVSGGPTDTQYF.

This clone was picked up one time. This chain uses TRBV19 with TRBJ2-2; 7 positions match TRBD2. CDR3 length: 14 amino acids. Trimming removed 9 bases from V and 1 base from J; junction bases left unmatched: 5. In germline, CDR1 is LNHDA, CDR2 SQIVND (reference sequence). The CDR3 region is CARWTSENTGELFF. The CDR3 DNA sequence: TGTGCCAGATGGACTAGTGAGAACACCGGGGAGCTGTTTTTT.

Written as DNA, the CDR3 is TGTGCCAGCAGCCAATCCCTAGCGGGAGCCAATGAGCAGTTCTTC. Amino acids: CASSQSLAGANEQFF. The chain has TRBV16 and TRBJ2-1, with 10 bases identical to TRBD2. The CDR3 loop spans 15 amino acids. V was pared by 0 bases and J by 6 bases, with 2 bases of the junction left unmatched. The V gene's germline CDR1 is KGHSY and CDR2 FQNENV.

This sequence joins TRBV6-1 and TRBJ2-6; D may be TRBD1 (6 bases). The CDR3 extends over 17 amino acids. V lost 4 bases, J lost 0 bases, and 13 bases lay in between. Germline V gene sequence: CDR1 MNHNS, CDR2 SASEGT. The CDR3 loop is CASSGTETISGANVLTF. DNA of the CDR3: TGTGCCAGCAGTGGGACAGAGACGATCTCTGGGGCCAACGTCCTGACTTTC.

V gene TRBV27 combines with J gene TRBJ1-2, with D maybe TRBD1 (6 bases). This CDR3 region has 15 residues. V lost 5 bases, J lost 4 bases, and 17 bases lay in between. CDR1 and CDR2 from the germline V gene are MNHEY and SMNVEV (reference sequence). The CDR3 nucleotides read TGTGCCAGCAGTATTTCCCCACAGGGCTCCTATGGCTACACCTTC. Translating it yields CASSISPQGSYGYTF.

V usage is TRBV7-2 and J usage is TRBJ2-2, with TRBD2 matching 8 bases. V was clipped by 2 bases and J by 0 bases; unmatched bases: 2. CDR1 is SGHTA and CDR2 is FQGNSA in the germline V gene. This CDR3 comprises 16 residues. The CDR3 loop is CASSLRGGANTGELFF. For the CDR3, the DNA is TGTGCCAGCAGCTTACGGGGGGGAGCGAACACCGGGGAGCTGTTTTTT.

The chain uses TRBV9 and TRBJ2-1; D gene ambiguous. This CDR3 comprises 15 residues. Germline CDR1 is SGDLS and CDR2 is YYNGEE. V lost 0 bases, J lost 4 bases, and 11 bases lay in between. CDR3 loop: CASSVEGGGYNEQFF. The DNA of the CDR3 is TGTGCCAGCAGCGTAGAAGGCGGCGGTTACAATGAGCAGTTCTTC. Combining the CDR3 with reference TRBV9 and TRBJ2-1 gives the whole variable domain DSGVTQTPKHLITATGQRVTLRCSPRSGDLSVYWYQQSLDQGLQFLIQYYNGEERAKGNILERFSAQQFPDLHSELNLSSLELGDSALYFCASSVEGGGYNEQFFGPGTRLTVL.

The rearrangement links TRBV20-1 to TRBJ1-5; weak D call: TRBD1 (5 bases). The germline gives CDR1 DFQATT, CDR2 SNEGSKA (reference sequence). Trimming shortened V by 6 bases and J by 9 bases, and 12 bases separated the two germline ends. The CDR3 runs 11 residues. CDR3 nucleotide sequence: TGCAGTGCCTTCCCGGGGGGGCCCCAGCATTTT. It specifies CSAFPGGPQHF.

This sequence joins TRBV7-9 and TRBJ2-1; 16 bases align to TRBD2. This CDR3 has 19 amino acids. Trimming removed 5 bases from V and 7 bases from J; junction bases left unmatched: 14. Germline lookup yields CDR1 SEHNR and CDR2 FQNEAQ (reference sequence). CDR3 sequence reads: CASSTSWGLAGGQENEQFF. The CDR3 nucleotides read TGTGCCAGCAGCACCTCCTGGGGACTAGCGGGGGGGCAGGAAAATGAGCAGTTCTTC.

This clone has ten or more counts. The gene calls are TRBV2 and TRBJ2-7, with D unresolved. The germline V gene encodes CDR1 SNHLY and CDR2 FYNNEI. V lost 4 bases and J 6 bases, leaving 13 bases between the germline ends. The CDR3 has 13 residues. CDR3 region: CASSGPGMIEQYF. The CDR3 bases are TGTGCCAGCAGTGGGCCAGGTATGATCGAGCAGTACTTC.

The chain recombines TRBV24-1 with TRBJ2-5; tentative D call: TRBD2 (6 bases). V lost 3 bases, J lost 3 bases, and 13 bases lay in between. This CDR3 contains 15 residues. Germline CDR1 KGHDR, CDR2 SFDVKD. CDR3 nucleotides: TGTGCCACCAGTGATCGGCGGGGACGGGAAGAGACCCAGTACTTC. Its translation is CATSDRRGREETQYF.

The CDR3 loop is CASSLLIAGLASNEQFF. In DNA form, the CDR3 reads TGTGCCAGCAGCTTACTTATAGCGGGACTAGCGTCCAATGAGCAGTTCTTC. The chain is built from TRBV7-9 and TRBJ2-1, with 10 bases aligning to TRBD2. Looked up from germline, CDR1 is SEHNR and CDR2 is FQNEAQ (reference sequence). The V gene end was trimmed by 2 bases and the J gene end by 6 bases; junction bases not matched to a gene: 10. CDR3 length: 17 amino acids. The variable domain in full, completed from reference TRBV7-9 and TRBJ2-1, reads DTGVSQNPRHKITKRGQNVTFRCDPISEHNRLYWYRQTLGQGPEFLTYFQNEAQLEKSRLLSDRFSAERPKGSFSTLEIQRTEQGDSAMYLCASSLLIAGLASNEQFFGPGTRLTVL.

V is TRBV2 and J is TRBJ1-5; D call uncertain. Trimming left V 5 bases short and J 5 bases short, with 4 bases between. Germline V lookup: CDR1 SNHLY, CDR2 FYNNEI. The length of the CDR3 is 11 residues. CDR3 DNA sequence: TGTGCCAGCAGTTCTGATCAGCCCCAGCATTTT. This sequence encodes CASSSDQPQHF.

CDR3 in amino acids: CASSAANLGQGSSGYTF. The CDR3 nucleotides read TGTGCCAGCAGTGCTGCCAATCTGGGACAGGGGAGTTCTGGCTACACCTTC. The chain carries TRBV6-1 and TRBJ1-2; 10 bases fit TRBD1. With V trimmed by 4 bases and J by 7 bases, 15 bases remained unmatched. Per the germline V gene, CDR1 is MNHNS and CDR2 is SASEGT. The CDR3 sequence is 17 residues long.

The rearrangement links TRBV7-3 to TRBJ2-7, with 11 bases aligning to TRBD2. The CDR3 length is 13 residues. With V trimmed by 5 bases and J by 6 bases, 3 bases remained unmatched. Germline V gives CDR1 SGHTA, CDR2 FQGTGA. CDR3 loop: CASSRSGGAEQYF. The CDR3 DNA sequence: TGTGCCAGCAGCCGTAGCGGGGGGGCCGAGCAGTACTTC.

This chain joins TRBV18 and TRBJ2-3; 7 bases are shared with TRBD1. The junction had 4 bases not matched to a gene; V was cut back by 3 bases and J by 4 bases. In germline, CDR1 is KGHSH, CDR2 LQKENI. The CDR3 spans 14 residues. The CDR3 nucleotides read TGTGCCAGCTCACCCGGGACAGCCTCAGATACGCAGTATTTT. Its protein is CASSPGTASDTQYF.

The chain combines TRBV30 with TRBJ1-1; possibly TRBD1 for D (5 bases). Trimming took off 2 bases at V and 7 bases at J, with 14 bases between the two ends. The CDR3 totals 13 residues. Germline V gives CDR1 GTSNPN, CDR2 SVGIG (reference sequence). The CDR3 sequence is CAWSLSPDSEAFF. CDR3 in DNA: TGTGCCTGGAGTCTGTCCCCAGACAGTGAAGCTTTCTTT.

The rearrangement links TRBV11-3 to TRBJ2-7; tentative D call: TRBD1 (6 bases). From germline, CDR1 is SGHNT and CDR2 YENEEA. The CDR3 length is 13 residues. Trimming took off 2 bases at V and 7 bases at J, with 12 bases between the two ends. The CDR3 loop is CASSLFPGAEQYF. For the CDR3, the DNA is TGTGCCAGCAGCTTATTCCCAGGGGCAGAGCAGTACTTC.

V is TRBV7-6 and J is TRBJ1-1; D possibly corresponds to TRBD1 (5 bases). The CDR3 totals 14 residues. Trimming took 1 base from V and 7 from J, leaving 13 bases between them. The V gene's germline CDR1 is SGHVS and CDR2 FNYEAQ. The CDR3 DNA reads as TGTGCCAGCAGCTTAGGAGGTCAGGGTGGTGAAGCTTTCTTT. Translating gives CASSLGGQGGEAFF.

CDR3: CATGTSEADTQYF. CDR3 in DNA: TGTGCCACCGGGACTAGTGAGGCAGATACGCAGTATTTT. The genes are TRBV10-3 and TRBJ2-3, with 8 bases matching TRBD2. Germline V CDR1 and CDR2: ENHRY, SYGVKD. CDR3 length equals 13 residues. The J segment lost 4 bases and the V segment lost 10 bases, leaving 7 bases of the junction unmatched.

The V call is TRBV27, the J call TRBJ1-5, with 7 bases lining up with TRBD1. Losses at the gene ends were 3 bases for V and 0 bases for J; bases not matched to a gene: 5. Germline CDR1 and CDR2: MNHEY and SMNVEV (reference sequence). The length of the CDR3 is 16 residues. The CDR3 nucleotides are TGTGCCAGCAGTTTCGGGGGACAGAATAGCAATCAGCCCCAGCATTTT. Its protein product is CASSFGGQNSNQPQHF.

The chain uses TRBV12-3 or TRBV12-4 and TRBJ1-6, with D hard to call. V lost 3 bases and J 10 bases, leaving 10 bases between the germline ends. The CDR3 is made up of 13 amino acids. The CDR3: CASSFSERSPLHF. The CDR3 region has the DNA TGTGCCAGCAGTTTTTCGGAGCGGTCACCCCTCCACTTT.

V and J are TRBV2 and TRBJ2-3, with TRBD1 matching over 8 bases. The V gene end was trimmed by 7 bases and the J gene end by 2 bases; junction bases not matched to a gene: 8. The CDR3 loop spans 15 amino acids. The germline V gene has CDR1 SNHLY and CDR2 FYNNEI. CDR3 DNA: TGTGCCAGCAATATTCAGGGGGCCCCCACAGATACGCAGTATTTT. It codes for CASNIQGAPTDTQYF.

The rearrangement links TRBV5-6 to TRBJ2-3, with D unresolved. Trimming removed 1 base from V and 1 base from J, with 10 bases in between. Looked up from germline, CDR1 is SGHDT and CDR2 is YYEEEE. This CDR3 is built from 15 residues. The CDR3 is CASSLPVLGTDTQYF. CDR3 nucleotide sequence: TGTGCCAGCAGCTTGCCGGTGTTAGGCACAGATACGCAGTATTTT.

CDR3 in DNA: TGTGCCAGCAGCCAAGGGAATAGCGGGGGTCAAGAGACCCAGTACTTC. This encodes CASSQGNSGGQETQYF. The gene calls are TRBV4-2 and TRBJ2-5, with 9 bases matching TRBD2. Germline V gives CDR1 LGHNA, CDR2 YNFKEQ. CDR3 length equals 16 residues. The J segment lost 2 bases and the V segment lost 1 base, leaving 5 bases of the junction unmatched.

This chain links TRBV25-1 with TRBJ2-1, with D perhaps TRBD2 (6 bases). V lost 1 base and J lost 4, with 11 bases in between. Germline-derived CDR1 and CDR2 are MGHDK and SYGVNS. The CDR3 has 15 amino acids. The CDR3 spells CASSESMGGYNEQFF. The CDR3 DNA follows: TGTGCCAGCAGTGAATCCATGGGGGGTTACAATGAGCAGTTCTTC.

The chain links TRBV19 to TRBJ1-3; D remains unclear. Trimming stripped 0 bases from V and 2 bases from J, with 11 bases between. Per the germline V gene, CDR1 is LNHDA and CDR2 is SQIVND (reference sequence). CDR3 length equals 16 residues. The CDR3 reads CASSIDLRSPGNTIYF. In DNA, the CDR3 is TGTGCCAGTAGTATAGATCTAAGGAGCCCTGGAAACACCATATATTTT.

The chain has TRBV9 and TRBJ2-3; 8 bases fit TRBD2. The CDR3 has 14 amino acids. V was clipped by 2 bases and J by 5 bases; unmatched bases: 4. Germline V lookup: CDR1 SGDLS, CDR2 YYNGEE. DNA of the CDR3: TGTGCCAGCAGCGTCGGGGGGGCCTTAGATACGCAGTATTTT. It codes for CASSVGGALDTQYF. Full variable domain (rest looked up from reference TRBV9 and TRBJ2-3): DSGVTQTPKHLITATGQRVTLRCSPRSGDLSVYWYQQSLDQGLQFLIQYYNGEERAKGNILERFSAQQFPDLHSELNLSSLELGDSALYFCASSVGGALDTQYFGPGTRLTVL.